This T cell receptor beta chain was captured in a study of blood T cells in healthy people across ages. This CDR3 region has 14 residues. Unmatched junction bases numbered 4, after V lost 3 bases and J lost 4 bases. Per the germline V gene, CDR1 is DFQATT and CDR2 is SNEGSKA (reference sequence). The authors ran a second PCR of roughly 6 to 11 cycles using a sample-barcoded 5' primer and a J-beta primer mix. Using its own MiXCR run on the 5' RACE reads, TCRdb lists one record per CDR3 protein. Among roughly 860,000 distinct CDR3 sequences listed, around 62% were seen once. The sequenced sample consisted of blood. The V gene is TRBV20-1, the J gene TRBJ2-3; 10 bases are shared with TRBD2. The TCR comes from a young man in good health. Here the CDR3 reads CSASGAGGPDTQYF. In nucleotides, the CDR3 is TGCAGTGCTAGTGGAGCGGGGGGGCCAGATACGCAGTATTTT.